What follows are 19 T cell receptor beta chains derived from one specimen sequenced in a study of Ad26.COV2.S vaccination and SARS-CoV-2 variants. Measured with immunoSEQ multiplex PCR; TCRdb has only the in-frame clones, and not every one. Counted here are 350,000 to 450,000 clones, 80% to 90% occurring once; the ten biggest clones make up roughly 3.3%. Treatment noted: some 19 received Ad26.COV2.S at low or high dose, single or two shots; several received placebo; per-sample allocation not given. All samples were drawn on day 63, counting from the first vaccine or placebo injection. The sample consisted of peripheral blood, taken in a trial of Ad26.COV2.S vaccine versus placebo. These receptor sequences come from a person between 18 and 59 years old who received the Ad26.COV2.S COVID-19 vaccine or a placebo.

This rearrangement joins TRBV2 to TRBJ2-2; D uncertain. The V gene lost 1 base and the J gene lost 7 bases, with 10 bases spanning the gap. The length of the CDR3 is 14 residues. CDR1 is SNHLY, CDR2 FYNNEI, per germline. The CDR3 region is CASSEVLLGGELFF. In DNA form, the CDR3 reads TGTGCCAGCAGTGAAGTGTTGTTGGGCGGGGAGCTGTTTTTT.

In its sample, this clone was seen once. The chain uses TRBV19 and TRBJ2-5; 10 bases agree with TRBD2. CDR3 size: 17 residues. V dropped 5 bases and J dropped 2; count of bases not matched to a gene: 11. CDR1 and CDR2 from the germline V gene are LNHDA and SQIVND (reference sequence). CDR3 loop: CASSYVLLAGEQETQYF. The CDR3 nucleotides read TGTGCCAGTAGTTATGTACTTCTAGCGGGGGAGCAAGAGACCCAGTACTTC.

The rearrangement uses TRBV23-1 and TRBJ2-7; D possibly corresponds to TRBD1 (5 bases). TRBV23-1 is an open reading frame whose function is uncertain. With 6 bases removed from V and 2 bases from J, the gap between germline ends came to 11 bases. The CDR3 runs to 13 residues. Written as DNA, the CDR3 is TGCGCCAGCAGAAGACAGTGTGCCTACGAGCAGTACTTC. This sequence encodes CASRRQCAYEQYF.

The V call is TRBV7-6, the J call TRBJ2-2; perhaps TRBD2 as D (6 bases). V dropped 4 bases and J dropped 1 base, with 19 bases sitting between them. The CDR3 loop spans 18 amino acids. Germline CDR1 SGHVS, CDR2 FNYEAQ. The CDR3 region has the DNA TGTGCCAGCAGCTCGCATCAAACTAGCATTTGGAACACCGGGGAGCTGTTTTTT. It is translated as CASSSHQTSIWNTGELFF. The variable domain in full, completed from reference TRBV7-6 and TRBJ2-2, reads GAGVSQSPRYKVTKRGQDVALRCDPISGHVSLYWYRQALGQGPEFLTYFNYEAQQDKSGLPNDRFSAERPEGSISTLTIQRTEQRDSAMYRCASSSHQTSIWNTGELFFGEGSRLTVL.

The chain employs TRBV29-1 and TRBJ2-7, with 8 bases that match TRBD1. After removal of 4 bases from V and 4 bases from J, the junction contained 3 bases not matched to a gene. The CDR3 consists of 12 residues. Germline V gene sequence: CDR1 SQVTM, CDR2 ANQGSEA. This CDR3 is CSVGQGAYEQYF. CDR3 nucleotides: TGCAGCGTTGGTCAGGGGGCTTACGAGCAGTACTTC.

CDR3 protein: CASSPQRTYNEQFF. The CDR3 nucleotides are TGTGCCAGCAGTCCGCAGCGCACCTACAATGAGCAGTTCTTC. This chain joins TRBV27 and TRBJ2-1; D is unclear. Germline V gene lookup returns CDR1 MNHEY and CDR2 SMNVEV (reference sequence). The CDR3 is 14 residues long. Trimming removed 5 bases at V and 2 bases at J, with 10 bases between.

This clone has just a few counts. The rearrangement links TRBV9 to TRBJ1-1, with D possibly matching TRBD1 (5 bases). This CDR3 comprises 15 residues. CDR1 SGDLS and CDR2 YYNGEE come from the germline V gene. Between the trimmed V and J ends, which lost 0 bases and 3 bases, there was a span of 12 bases. The CDR3 bases are TGTGCCAGCAGCGTAGCGGCAGGGTCGGACACTGAAGCTTTCTTT. Translated: CASSVAAGSDTEAFF.

The chain joins TRBV30 to TRBJ1-2; TRBD1 matches 9 bases. Trimming removed 3 bases from V and 3 bases from J; junction bases left unmatched: 8. Germline V CDR1 and CDR2: GTSNPN, SVGIG (reference sequence). This CDR3 has 15 residues. CDR3 in amino acids: CAWRVGTGIYYGYTF. The CDR3 nucleotides read TGTGCCTGGAGAGTGGGGACAGGGATATACTATGGCTACACCTTC.

This chain links TRBV30 with TRBJ2-2; D not resolved. Per the germline V gene, CDR1 is GTSNPN and CDR2 is SVGIG (reference sequence). The germline V and J ends were trimmed by 0 bases and 5 bases, with 13 bases remaining between them. The CDR3 covers 15 residues. CDR3 residues: CAWSVRGVGTGELFF. CDR3 nucleotides: TGTGCCTGGAGTGTACGTGGGGTGGGAACCGGGGAGCTGTTTTTT.

The chain links TRBV6-2 or TRBV6-3 to TRBJ2-3; TRBD1 or TRBD2 may be the D gene (6 bases each). Germline-derived CDR1 and CDR2 are MNHEY and SVGEGT. The V gene lost 3 bases and the J gene lost 0 bases, with 10 bases spanning the gap. The CDR3 has 15 amino acids. CDR3 coding DNA: TGTGCCAGCAGTTATGGGGGGCGGAGCACAGATACGCAGTATTTT. This codes for CASSYGGRSTDTQYF.

The V and J genes are TRBV30 and TRBJ1-4; 7 bases are shared with TRBD1. The CDR3 length is 17 residues. Looked up from germline, CDR1 is GTSNPN and CDR2 is SVGIG (reference sequence). V lost 2 bases, J lost 7 bases, and 16 bases stayed unmatched. The CDR3, as DNA: TGTGCCTGGAGTCACAGGGGAGGGCGTTTAACGCGTGAAAAACTGTTTTTT. Its translation: CAWSHRGGRLTREKLFF.

The chain links TRBV6-5 to TRBJ2-5; 7 bases align to TRBD1. Germline CDR1 MNHEY, CDR2 SVGAGI. The CDR3 consists of 16 residues. The junction had 10 bases not matched to a gene; V was cut back by 4 bases and J by 2 bases. CDR3 sequence reads: CASSSPLEGAQETQYF. In nucleotides, the CDR3 is TGTGCCAGCAGTTCCCCCCTAGAGGGGGCGCAAGAGACCCAGTACTTC.

The chain employs TRBV5-1 and TRBJ2-1, with D possibly called TRBD1 or TRBD2 (5 bases each). The CDR3 is 19 amino acids. CDR1 is SGHRS and CDR2 is YFSETQ in the germline V gene. V was pared by 0 bases and J by 0 bases, with 19 bases between. Here the CDR3 DNA reads TGCGCCAGCAGCTTGGATCTTCGCGTAGGGACGAGCTCCTACAATGAGCAGTTCTTC. It translates to CASSLDLRVGTSSYNEQFF.

The V gene is TRBV4-3, the J gene TRBJ2-7; D is uncertain. Trimming left V 1 base short and J 5 bases short, with 15 bases between. Germline CDR1 and CDR2: LGHNA and YSLEER. The CDR3 consists of 15 residues. Here the CDR3 reads CASSQAVIGRNEQYF. The CDR3 DNA reads as TGCGCCAGCAGCCAAGCGGTAATAGGGCGAAACGAGCAGTACTTC.

This clone showed up just once. V usage is TRBV30 and J usage is TRBJ2-1; D unresolved. CDR3 length: 10 amino acids. Germline V gene lookup returns CDR1 GTSNPN and CDR2 SVGIG (reference sequence). V was trimmed by 5 bases and J by 4 bases, leaving 3 bases between them. The CDR3 loop is CAWAYNEQFF. The CDR3 nucleotides read TGTGCCTGGGCTTACAATGAGCAGTTCTTC. The variable domain in full, completed from reference TRBV30 and TRBJ2-1, reads SQTIHQWPATLVQPVGSPLSLECTVEGTSNPNLYWYRQAAGRGLQLLFYSVGIGQISSEVPQNLSASRPQDRQFILSSKKLLLSDSGFYLCAWAYNEQFFGPGTRLTVL.

V is TRBV10-3 and J is TRBJ1-4, with D perhaps matching TRBD1 (5 bases). The CDR3 has 15 residues. V lost 7 bases to trimming and J lost 5 bases, with 17 bases between them. Germline values: CDR1 ENHRY, CDR2 SYGVKD. The CDR3 loop reads CAIKRREGINEKLFF. CDR3 coding DNA: TGTGCCATCAAGCGACGGGAGGGGATCAATGAAAAACTGTTTTTT.

The chain is built from TRBV5-1 and TRBJ2-1; a weak D match, TRBD2 (6 bases). V shed 4 bases and J shed 8 bases, with 13 bases lying between them. Germline V CDR1 and CDR2: SGHRS, YFSETQ. The CDR3 runs 13 residues. CDR3 region: CASSLTAGDEQFF. The CDR3 nucleotides are TGCGCCAGCAGCCTGACAGCGGGCGATGAGCAGTTCTTC. The full variable domain, its missing parts supplied by reference TRBV5-1 and TRBJ2-1, is KAGVTQTPRYLIKTRGQQVTLSCSPISGHRSVSWYQQTPGQGLQFLFEYFSETQRNKGNFPGRFSGRQFSNSRSEMNVSTLELGDSALYLCASSLTAGDEQFFGPGTRLTVL.

The chain employs TRBV28 and TRBJ1-1, with TRBD1 as a possible D gene (5 bases). Trimming removed 6 bases at V and 4 bases at J, with 21 bases between. This CDR3 has 16 amino acids. CDR1 MDHEN and CDR2 SYDVKM come from the germline V gene. CDR3 nucleotides: TGTGCCAGCAGCTCGGGATACGGGGGACGGGGCACTGAAGCTTTCTTT. This gives the protein CASSSGYGGRGTEAFF.

The chain joins TRBV6-5 to TRBJ1-4; TRBD1 is a possible D gene (6 bases). Germline V gene sequence: CDR1 MNHEY, CDR2 SVGAGI. Trimming pared 6 bases from V and 1 base from J, leaving 12 bases between. This CDR3 comprises 15 residues. The CDR3 protein is CASRTIQGTNEKLFF. CDR3 in DNA: TGTGCCAGCAGGACAATACAGGGAACTAATGAAAAACTGTTTTTT.